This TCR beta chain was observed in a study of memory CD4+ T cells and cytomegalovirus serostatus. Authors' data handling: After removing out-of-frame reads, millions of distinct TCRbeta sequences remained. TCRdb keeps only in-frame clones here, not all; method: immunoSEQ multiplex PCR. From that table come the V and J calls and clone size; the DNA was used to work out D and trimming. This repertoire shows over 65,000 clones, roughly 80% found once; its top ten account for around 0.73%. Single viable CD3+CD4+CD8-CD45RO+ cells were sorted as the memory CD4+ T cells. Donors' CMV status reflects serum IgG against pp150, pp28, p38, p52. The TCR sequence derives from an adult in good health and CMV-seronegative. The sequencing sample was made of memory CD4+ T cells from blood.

The CDR3 loop is CASSLFYAGDREYF. Here the CDR3 DNA reads TGTGCCAGCAGTTTATTTTACGCCGGGGACAGGGAGTACTTC. The V gene is TRBV28, the J gene TRBJ2-7; TRBD1 matches at 9 bases. J was trimmed by 11 bases and V by 1 base; bases with no gene match: 9. CDR3 length: 14 amino acids. Germline V gives CDR1 MDHEN, CDR2 SYDVKM.